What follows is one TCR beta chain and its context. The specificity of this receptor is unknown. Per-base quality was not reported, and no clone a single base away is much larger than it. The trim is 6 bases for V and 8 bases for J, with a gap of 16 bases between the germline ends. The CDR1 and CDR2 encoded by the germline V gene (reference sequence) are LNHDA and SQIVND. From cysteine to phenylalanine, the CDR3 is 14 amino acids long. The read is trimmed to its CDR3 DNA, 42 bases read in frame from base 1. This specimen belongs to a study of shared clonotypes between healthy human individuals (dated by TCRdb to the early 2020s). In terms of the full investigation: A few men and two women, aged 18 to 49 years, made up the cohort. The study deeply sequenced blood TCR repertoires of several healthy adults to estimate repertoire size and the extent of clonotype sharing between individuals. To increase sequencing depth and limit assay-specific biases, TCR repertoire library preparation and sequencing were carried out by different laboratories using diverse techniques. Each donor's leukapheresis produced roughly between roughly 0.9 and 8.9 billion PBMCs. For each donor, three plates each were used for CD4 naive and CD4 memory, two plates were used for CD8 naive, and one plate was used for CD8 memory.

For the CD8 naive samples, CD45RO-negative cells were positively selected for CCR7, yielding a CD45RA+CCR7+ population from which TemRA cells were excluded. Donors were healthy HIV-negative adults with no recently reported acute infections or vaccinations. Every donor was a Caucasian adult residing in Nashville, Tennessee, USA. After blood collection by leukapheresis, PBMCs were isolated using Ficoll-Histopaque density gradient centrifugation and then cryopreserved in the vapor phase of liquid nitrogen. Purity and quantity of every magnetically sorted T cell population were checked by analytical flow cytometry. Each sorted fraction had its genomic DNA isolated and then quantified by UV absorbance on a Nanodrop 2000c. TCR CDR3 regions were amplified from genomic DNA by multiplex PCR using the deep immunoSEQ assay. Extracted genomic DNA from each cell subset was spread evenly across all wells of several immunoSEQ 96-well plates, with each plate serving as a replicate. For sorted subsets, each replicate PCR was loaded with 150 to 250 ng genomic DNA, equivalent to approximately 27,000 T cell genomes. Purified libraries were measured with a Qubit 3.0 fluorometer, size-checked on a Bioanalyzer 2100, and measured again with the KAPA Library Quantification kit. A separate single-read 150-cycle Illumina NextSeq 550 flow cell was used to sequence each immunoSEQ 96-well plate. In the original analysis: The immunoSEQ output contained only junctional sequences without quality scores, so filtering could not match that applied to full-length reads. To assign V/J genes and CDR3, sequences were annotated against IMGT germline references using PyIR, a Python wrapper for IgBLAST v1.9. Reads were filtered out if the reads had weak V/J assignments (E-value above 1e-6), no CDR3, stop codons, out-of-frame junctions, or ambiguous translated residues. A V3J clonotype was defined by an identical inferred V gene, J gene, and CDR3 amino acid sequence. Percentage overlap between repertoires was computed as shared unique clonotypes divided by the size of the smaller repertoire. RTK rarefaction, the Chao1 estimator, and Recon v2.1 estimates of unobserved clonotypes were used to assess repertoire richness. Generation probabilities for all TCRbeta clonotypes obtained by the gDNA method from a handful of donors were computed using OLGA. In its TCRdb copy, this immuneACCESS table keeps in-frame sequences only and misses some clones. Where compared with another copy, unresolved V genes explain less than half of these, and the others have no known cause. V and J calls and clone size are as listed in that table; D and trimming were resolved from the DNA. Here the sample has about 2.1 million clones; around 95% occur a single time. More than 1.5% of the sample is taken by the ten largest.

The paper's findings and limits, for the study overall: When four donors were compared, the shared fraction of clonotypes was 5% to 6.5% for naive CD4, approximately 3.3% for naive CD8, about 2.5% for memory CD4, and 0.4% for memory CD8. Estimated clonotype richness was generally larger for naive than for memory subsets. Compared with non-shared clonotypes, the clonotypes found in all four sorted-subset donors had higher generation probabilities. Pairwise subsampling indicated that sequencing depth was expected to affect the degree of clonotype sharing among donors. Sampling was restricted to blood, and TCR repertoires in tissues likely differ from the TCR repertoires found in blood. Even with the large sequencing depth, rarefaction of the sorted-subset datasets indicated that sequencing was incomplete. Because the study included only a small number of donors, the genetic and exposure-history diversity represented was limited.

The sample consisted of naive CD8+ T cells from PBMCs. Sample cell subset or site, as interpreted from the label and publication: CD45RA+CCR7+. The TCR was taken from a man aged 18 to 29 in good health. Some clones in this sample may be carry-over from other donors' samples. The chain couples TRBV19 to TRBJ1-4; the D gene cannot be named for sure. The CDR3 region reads CASRGVDTPEKLFF. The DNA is TGTGCCAGTAGGGGTGTTGATACTCCCGAAAAACTGTTTTTT. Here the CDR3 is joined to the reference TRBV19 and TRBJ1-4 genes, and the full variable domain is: DGGITQSPKYLFRKEGQNVTLSCEQNLNHDAMYWYRQDPGQGLRLIYYSQIVNDFQKGDIAEGYSVSREKKESFPLTVTSAQKNPTAFYLCASRGVDTPEKLFFGSGTQLSVL.